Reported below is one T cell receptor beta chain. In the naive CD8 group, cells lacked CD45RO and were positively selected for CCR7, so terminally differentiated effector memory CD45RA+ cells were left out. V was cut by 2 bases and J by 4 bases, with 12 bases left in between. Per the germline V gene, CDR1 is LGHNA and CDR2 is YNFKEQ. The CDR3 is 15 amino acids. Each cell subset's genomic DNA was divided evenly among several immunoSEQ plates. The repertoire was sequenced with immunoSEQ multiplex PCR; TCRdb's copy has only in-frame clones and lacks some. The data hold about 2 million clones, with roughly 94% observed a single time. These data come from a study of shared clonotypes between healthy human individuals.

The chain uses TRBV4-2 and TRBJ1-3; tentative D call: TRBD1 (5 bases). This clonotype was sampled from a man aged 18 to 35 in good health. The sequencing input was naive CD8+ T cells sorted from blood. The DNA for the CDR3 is TGTGCCAGCAGCCAATTAGGGACGGAAGGAAACACCATATATTTT. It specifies CASSQLGTEGNTIYF.